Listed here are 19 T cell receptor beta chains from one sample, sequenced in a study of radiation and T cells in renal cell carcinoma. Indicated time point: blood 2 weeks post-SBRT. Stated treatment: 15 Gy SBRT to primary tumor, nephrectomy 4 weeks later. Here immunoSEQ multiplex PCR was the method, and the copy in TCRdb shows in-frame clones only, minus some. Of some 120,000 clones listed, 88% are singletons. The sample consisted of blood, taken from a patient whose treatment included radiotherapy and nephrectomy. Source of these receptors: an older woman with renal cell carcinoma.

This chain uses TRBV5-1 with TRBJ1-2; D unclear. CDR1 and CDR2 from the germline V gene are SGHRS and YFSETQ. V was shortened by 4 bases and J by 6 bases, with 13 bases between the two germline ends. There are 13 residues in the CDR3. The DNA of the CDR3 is TGCGCCAGCAGCGCTCTGCGGGGTGATGGCTACACCTTC. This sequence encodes CASSALRGDGYTF.

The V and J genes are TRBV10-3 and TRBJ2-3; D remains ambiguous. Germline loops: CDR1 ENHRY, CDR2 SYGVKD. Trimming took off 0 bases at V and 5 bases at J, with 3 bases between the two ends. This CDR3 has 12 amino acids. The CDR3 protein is CAISESRDTQYF. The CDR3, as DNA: TGTGCCATCAGTGAGTCAAGAGATACGCAGTATTTT.

The CDR3 region has the DNA TGTGCCAGCAGCCCCACAGAGTTCATCCTCCACTTT. Translating it yields CASSPTEFILHF. V is TRBV7-9 and J is TRBJ1-6; D gene uncertain. Per the germline V gene, CDR1 is SEHNR and CDR2 is FQNEAQ (reference sequence). V was shortened by 5 bases and J by 15 bases, with 14 bases between the two germline ends. There are 12 residues in the CDR3.

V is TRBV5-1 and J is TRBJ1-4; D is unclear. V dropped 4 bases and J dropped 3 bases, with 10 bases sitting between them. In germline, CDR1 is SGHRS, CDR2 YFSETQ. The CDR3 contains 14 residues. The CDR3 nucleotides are TGCGCCAGCAGCCGGACGTCACCTAATGAAAAACTGTTTTTT. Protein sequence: CASSRTSPNEKLFF.

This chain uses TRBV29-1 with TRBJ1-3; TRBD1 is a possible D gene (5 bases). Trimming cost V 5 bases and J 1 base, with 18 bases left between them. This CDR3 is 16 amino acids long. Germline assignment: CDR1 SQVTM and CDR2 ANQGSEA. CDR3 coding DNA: TGCAGCGTTTCGTTCTCTGCCCAGGGATCTGGAAACACCATATATTTT. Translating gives CSVSFSAQGSGNTIYF. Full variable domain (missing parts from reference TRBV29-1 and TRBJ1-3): SAVISQKPSRDICQRGTSLTIQCQVDSQVTMMFWYRQQPGQSLTLIATANQGSEATYESGFVIDKFPISRPNLTFSTLTVSNMSPEDSSIYLCSVSFSAQGSGNTIYFGEGSWLTVV.

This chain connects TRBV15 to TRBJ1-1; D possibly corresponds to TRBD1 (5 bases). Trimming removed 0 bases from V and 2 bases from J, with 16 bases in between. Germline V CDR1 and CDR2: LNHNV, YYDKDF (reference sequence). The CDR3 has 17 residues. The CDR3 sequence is CATSRDLVGTLNTEAFF. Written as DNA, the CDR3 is TGTGCCACCAGCAGAGATCTGGTAGGGACGTTAAACACTGAAGCTTTCTTT.

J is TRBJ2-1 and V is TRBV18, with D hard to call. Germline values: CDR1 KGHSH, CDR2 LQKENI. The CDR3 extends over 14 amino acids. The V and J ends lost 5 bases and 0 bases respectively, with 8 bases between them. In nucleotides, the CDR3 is TGTGCCAGCTCAGGAGACATCTCCTACAATGAGCAGTTCTTC. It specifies CASSGDISYNEQFF.

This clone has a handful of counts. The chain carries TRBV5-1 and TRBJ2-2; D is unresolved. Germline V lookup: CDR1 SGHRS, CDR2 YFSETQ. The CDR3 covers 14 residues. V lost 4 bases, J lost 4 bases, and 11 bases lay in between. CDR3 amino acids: CASSPGVGTGELFF. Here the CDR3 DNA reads TGCGCCAGCAGCCCCGGAGTGGGCACCGGGGAGCTGTTTTTT.

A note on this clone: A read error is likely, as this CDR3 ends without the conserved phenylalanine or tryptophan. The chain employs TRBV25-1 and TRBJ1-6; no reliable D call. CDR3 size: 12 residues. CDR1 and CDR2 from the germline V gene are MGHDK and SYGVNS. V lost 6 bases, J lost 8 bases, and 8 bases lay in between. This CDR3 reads CASSEPHSPLHL. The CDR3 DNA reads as TGTGCCAGCAGCGAACCCCATTCACCCCTCCACCTT.

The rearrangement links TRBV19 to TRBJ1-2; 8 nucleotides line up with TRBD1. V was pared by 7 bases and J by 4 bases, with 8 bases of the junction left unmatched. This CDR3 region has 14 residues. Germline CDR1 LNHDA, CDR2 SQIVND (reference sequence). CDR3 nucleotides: TGTGCCAGTAAACCCTCGGACAGGGTCTATGGCTACACCTTC. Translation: CASKPSDRVYGYTF.

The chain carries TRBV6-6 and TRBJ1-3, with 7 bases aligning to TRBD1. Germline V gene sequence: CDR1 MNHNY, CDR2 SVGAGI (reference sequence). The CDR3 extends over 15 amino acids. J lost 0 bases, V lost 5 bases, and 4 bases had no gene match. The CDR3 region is CASSPRGNSGNTIYF. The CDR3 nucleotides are TGTGCCAGCAGTCCCAGGGGGAACTCTGGAAACACCATATATTTT.

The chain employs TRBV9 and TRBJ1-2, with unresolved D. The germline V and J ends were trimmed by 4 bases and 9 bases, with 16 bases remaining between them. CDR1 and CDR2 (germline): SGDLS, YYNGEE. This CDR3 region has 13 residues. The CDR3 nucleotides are TGTGCCAGCAGCATATCAGGTCCTATGAGCTACACCTTC. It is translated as CASSISGPMSYTF.

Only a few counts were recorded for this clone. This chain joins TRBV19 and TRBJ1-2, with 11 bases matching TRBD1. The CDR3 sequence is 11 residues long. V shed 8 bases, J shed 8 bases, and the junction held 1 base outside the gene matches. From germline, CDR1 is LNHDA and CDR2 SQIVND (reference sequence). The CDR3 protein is CASRTGGGYTF. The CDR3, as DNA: TGTGCCAGTCGGACAGGGGGCGGCTACACCTTC.

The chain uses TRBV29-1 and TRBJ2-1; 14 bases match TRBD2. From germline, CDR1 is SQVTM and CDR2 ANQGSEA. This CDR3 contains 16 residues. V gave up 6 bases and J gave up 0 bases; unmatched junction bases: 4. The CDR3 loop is CSVGTSGGPSYNEQFF. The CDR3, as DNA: TGCAGCGTCGGGACTAGCGGGGGCCCCTCCTACAATGAGCAGTTCTTC.

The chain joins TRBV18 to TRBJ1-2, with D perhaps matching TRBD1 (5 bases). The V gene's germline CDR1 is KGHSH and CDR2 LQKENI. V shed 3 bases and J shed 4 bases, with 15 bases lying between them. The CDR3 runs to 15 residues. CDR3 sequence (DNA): TGTGCCAGCTCACCGGGGGGTACGACGCTCTATGGCTACACCTTC. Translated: CASSPGGTTLYGYTF.

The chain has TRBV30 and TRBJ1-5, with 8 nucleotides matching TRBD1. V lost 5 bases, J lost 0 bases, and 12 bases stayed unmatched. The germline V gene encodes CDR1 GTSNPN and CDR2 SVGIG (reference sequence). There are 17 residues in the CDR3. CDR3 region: CAWGRTGKSLSNQPQHF. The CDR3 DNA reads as TGTGCCTGGGGCCGGACAGGGAAATCCCTTAGCAATCAGCCCCAGCATTTT. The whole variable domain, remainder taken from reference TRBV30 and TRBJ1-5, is SQTIHQWPATLVQPVGSPLSLECTVEGTSNPNLYWYRQAAGRGLQLLFYSVGIGQISSEVPQNLSASRPQDRQFILSSKKLLLSDSGFYLCAWGRTGKSLSNQPQHFGDGTRLSIL.

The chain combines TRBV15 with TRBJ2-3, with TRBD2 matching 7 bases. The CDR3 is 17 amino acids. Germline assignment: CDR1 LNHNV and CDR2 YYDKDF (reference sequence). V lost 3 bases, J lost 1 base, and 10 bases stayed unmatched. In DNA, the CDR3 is TGTGCCACCAGCAGGGGGATGGGCGGGGGAGGCACAGATACGCAGTATTTT. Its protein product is CATSRGMGGGGTDTQYF.

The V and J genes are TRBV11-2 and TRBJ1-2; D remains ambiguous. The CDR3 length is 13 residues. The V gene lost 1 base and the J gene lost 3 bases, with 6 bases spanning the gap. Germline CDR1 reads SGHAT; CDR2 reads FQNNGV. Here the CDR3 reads CASSLGGYYGYTF. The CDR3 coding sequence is TGTGCCAGCAGCTTAGGGGGTTACTATGGCTACACCTTC.

As DNA, the CDR3 is TGTGCCAGCAGTGAATGGGGGGGAAGTCAGCCCCAGCATTTT. Amino acids: CASSEWGGSQPQHF. The chain recombines TRBV25-1 with TRBJ1-5; TRBD1 might be the D (5 bases). This CDR3 spans 14 amino acids. The ends were cut back, 1 base at V and 6 bases at J, with 10 bases in the middle. Germline-derived CDR1 and CDR2 are MGHDK and SYGVNS.